This T cell receptor (beta chain) was found in a study of T cells in Graves' hyperthyroidism and ophthalmopathy. Amplified TCR beta CDR3 regions derived from RNA transcripts. An initial round of RT-PCR targeting the TCR CDR3 relied on the HTBI primer set. One entry per CDR3 protein results from TCRdb running MiXCR on the multiplex PCR reads. The data contain some 460,000 distinct CDR3 sequences, around a sixth of them singletons. PBMCs were collected from an approximately 10 ml volume of fresh peripheral blood. Many counts were recorded for this clonotype. The sample was blood. The clonotype originates from a woman aged 18-35 years with Graves' hyperthyroidism.

The CDR3 bases are TGTGCCAGCAGTCCCCCTACGACAGGGAGGGACTATGGCTACACCTTC. Translating it yields CASSPPTTGRDYGYTF. The chain has TRBV28 and TRBJ1-2, with 7 bases fitting TRBD1. With V trimmed by 5 bases and J by 3 bases, 12 bases remained unmatched. Germline values: CDR1 MDHEN, CDR2 SYDVKM. The CDR3 loop spans 16 amino acids.